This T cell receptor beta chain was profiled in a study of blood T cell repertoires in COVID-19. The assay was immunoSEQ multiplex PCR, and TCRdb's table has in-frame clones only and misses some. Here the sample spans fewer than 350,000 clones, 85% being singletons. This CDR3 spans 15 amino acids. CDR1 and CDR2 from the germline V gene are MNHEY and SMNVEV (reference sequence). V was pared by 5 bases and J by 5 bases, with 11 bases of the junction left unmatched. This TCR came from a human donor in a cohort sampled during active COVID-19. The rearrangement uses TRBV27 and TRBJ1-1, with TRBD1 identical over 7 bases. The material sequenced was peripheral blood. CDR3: CASSIRQGTRTEAFF. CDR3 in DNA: TGTGCCAGCAGTATCCGACAGGGTACCCGGACTGAAGCTTTCTTT.